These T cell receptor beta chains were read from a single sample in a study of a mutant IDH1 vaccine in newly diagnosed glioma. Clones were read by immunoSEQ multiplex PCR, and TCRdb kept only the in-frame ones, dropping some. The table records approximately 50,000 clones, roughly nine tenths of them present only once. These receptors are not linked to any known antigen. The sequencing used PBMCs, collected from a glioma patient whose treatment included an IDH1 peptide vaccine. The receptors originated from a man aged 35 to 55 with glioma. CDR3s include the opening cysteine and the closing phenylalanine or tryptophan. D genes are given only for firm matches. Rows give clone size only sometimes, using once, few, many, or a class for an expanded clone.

cdr3_nt: TGTGCCAGCTCACCACGAACAGCGAGTCTTAATGAAAAACTGTTTTTT; cdr3_aa: CASSPRTASLNEKLFF; j_call: TRBJ1-4; v_call: TRBV18; clone_size: -; cdr3_length: 16; d_call: -
cdr3_nt: TGCACCAGCAGCCAAGGGGCCCTGGGAGGCTACACCTTC; cdr3_aa: CTSSQGALGGYTF; j_call: TRBJ1-2; v_call: TRBV1; clone_size: once; cdr3_length: 13; d_call: -
cdr3_nt: TGTGCCAGCAGCTCCAGGACTAGCGGCTACTCCTACGAGCAGTACTTC; cdr3_aa: CASSSRTSGYSYEQYF; j_call: TRBJ2-7; v_call: TRBV11-2; clone_size: -; cdr3_length: 16; d_call: TRBD2
cdr3_nt: TGTGCCAGCAGCTCGTTCGACAGGGGGGATAATGAAAAACTGTTTTTT; cdr3_aa: CASSSFDRGDNEKLFF; j_call: TRBJ1-4; v_call: TRBV5-5; clone_size: -; cdr3_length: 16; d_call: TRBD1
cdr3_nt: TGTGCCAGCAGGGGGGGACAGGTGAGCAATCAGCCCCAGCATTTT; cdr3_aa: CASRGGQVSNQPQHF; j_call: TRBJ1-5; v_call: TRBV2; clone_size: -; cdr3_length: 15; d_call: TRBD1
cdr3_nt: TGCGCCAGCAGCCAAGTGGGGCGGGTTGAGCAGTTCTTC; cdr3_aa: CASSQVGRVEQFF; j_call: TRBJ2-1; v_call: TRBV4-1; clone_size: -; cdr3_length: 13; d_call: -
cdr3_nt: TGTGCCAGCAGTGGCCCCGATGAGCAGTTCTTC; cdr3_aa: CASSGPDEQFF; j_call: TRBJ2-1; v_call: TRBV6-1; clone_size: -; cdr3_length: 11; d_call: -
cdr3_nt: TGTGCCAGCAGCGTCTCCAGGGATGGCTACACCTTC; cdr3_aa: CASSVSRDGYTF; j_call: TRBJ1-2; v_call: TRBV5-4; clone_size: -; cdr3_length: 12; d_call: -
cdr3_nt: TGTGCCAGCAGCCGACTGGGCCAGACGAACACTGAAGCTTTCTTT; cdr3_aa: CASSRLGQTNTEAFF; j_call: TRBJ1-1; v_call: TRBV7-6; clone_size: -; cdr3_length: 15; d_call: -
cdr3_nt: TGTGCCAGCAGTTGGGGACCGCAAGAGACCCAGTACTTC; cdr3_aa: CASSWGPQETQYF; j_call: TRBJ2-5; v_call: TRBV6-5; clone_size: -; cdr3_length: 13; d_call: -
cdr3_nt: TGCGCCAGCAGCCCCGGGGGCGATGAAAAACTGTTTTTT; cdr3_aa: CASSPGGDEKLFF; j_call: TRBJ1-4; v_call: TRBV5-1; clone_size: once; cdr3_length: 13; d_call: -
cdr3_nt: TGTGCTAGTGGGTACAGCGGGACTAGCACAGATACGCAGTATTTT; cdr3_aa: CASGYSGTSTDTQYF; j_call: TRBJ2-3; v_call: TRBV12-5; clone_size: -; cdr3_length: 15; d_call: TRBD2
cdr3_nt: TGCGCCAGCAGTGAGGAGTTCACCCGGGAGCTGTTTTTT; cdr3_aa: CASSEEFTRELFF; j_call: TRBJ2-2; v_call: TRBV10-1; clone_size: -; cdr3_length: 13; d_call: -
cdr3_nt: TGTGCCAGAGGCCTCCCTAGCGGGCGAGATACGCAGTATTTT; cdr3_aa: CARGLPSGRDTQYF; j_call: TRBJ2-3; v_call: TRBV19; clone_size: few; cdr3_length: 14; d_call: TRBD2
cdr3_nt: TGCGCCAGCAGCTTGGGACGGGAGGGCCGACATACGCAGTATTTT; cdr3_aa: CASSLGREGRHTQYF; j_call: TRBJ2-3; v_call: TRBV5-1; clone_size: once; cdr3_length: 15; d_call: TRBD2
cdr3_nt: TGTGCCAGCAGCTTCGAAGAGCAAGAGCAGTACTTC; cdr3_aa: CASSFEEQEQYF; j_call: TRBJ2-7; v_call: TRBV13; clone_size: -; cdr3_length: 12; d_call: -
cdr3_nt: TGTGCCAGCAGTCAGGCAGCTGGGGCCAACGTCCTGACTTTC; cdr3_aa: CASSQAAGANVLTF; j_call: TRBJ2-6; v_call: TRBV6-1; clone_size: -; cdr3_length: 14; d_call: -
cdr3_nt: TGTGCCAGCATCCACGGGGTAGACGGACCCTCCTACGAGCAGTACTTC; cdr3_aa: CASIHGVDGPSYEQYF; j_call: TRBJ2-7; v_call: TRBV2; clone_size: -; cdr3_length: 16; d_call: -
cdr3_nt: TGCGCCAGCAGCCAAGGGGCAGGTGTGGGCTACGAGCAGTACTTC; cdr3_aa: CASSQGAGVGYEQYF; j_call: TRBJ2-7; v_call: TRBV4-3; clone_size: -; cdr3_length: 15; d_call: -
cdr3_nt: TGTGCCAGCAGCCAAGGGCTATCAATGCAGTACTTC; cdr3_aa: CASSQGLSMQYF; j_call: TRBJ2-7; v_call: TRBV14; clone_size: -; cdr3_length: 12; d_call: -
cdr3_nt: TGCGCCAGCAGCCAAGATCCCGGAGGACAGGCTGGACTAGCGGCCTACGAGCAGTACTTC; cdr3_aa: CASSQDPGGQAGLAAYEQYF; j_call: TRBJ2-7; v_call: TRBV4-3; clone_size: -; cdr3_length: 20; d_call: TRBD2
cdr3_nt: TGTGCCAGTAGTATTAAGGCGTTACAAGAGACCCAGTACTTC; cdr3_aa: CASSIKALQETQYF; j_call: TRBJ2-5; v_call: TRBV19; clone_size: -; cdr3_length: 14; d_call: -
cdr3_nt: TGTGCCAGTAGTCCGACAGGGGACGACGAGCAGTACTTC; cdr3_aa: CASSPTGDDEQYF; j_call: TRBJ2-7; v_call: TRBV19; clone_size: -; cdr3_length: 13; d_call: TRBD1
cdr3_nt: TGTGCCACCAGCACCCCGGGACAGGGGGTAACGGACACCGGGGAGCTGTTTTTT; cdr3_aa: CATSTPGQGVTDTGELFF; j_call: TRBJ2-2; v_call: TRBV15; clone_size: -; cdr3_length: 18; d_call: TRBD1
cdr3_nt: TGTGCCTGCGGGACTAGGGCCTACGAGCAGTACTTC; cdr3_aa: CACGTRAYEQYF; j_call: TRBJ2-7; v_call: TRBV2; clone_size: -; cdr3_length: 12; d_call: TRBD2
cdr3_nt: TGTGCCAGCAGTTTAAGGGGGCTAGCAGGAGAGACCCAGTACTTC; cdr3_aa: CASSLRGLAGETQYF; j_call: TRBJ2-5; v_call: TRBV27; clone_size: -; cdr3_length: 15; d_call: TRBD1
cdr3_nt: TGTGCCAGCAACGATTGGGGGGCGGCCTTCAATCAGCCCCAGCATTTT; cdr3_aa: CASNDWGAAFNQPQHF; j_call: TRBJ1-5; v_call: TRBV2; clone_size: -; cdr3_length: 16; d_call: -
cdr3_nt: TGTGCCAGCAGCCAGGTCGCGGCAAACCAAGAGACCCAGTACTTC; cdr3_aa: CASSQVAANQETQYF; j_call: TRBJ2-5; v_call: TRBV7-2; clone_size: -; cdr3_length: 15; d_call: -
cdr3_nt: TGTGCCAGCAATCAAGGCAACTACGAGCAGTACTTC; cdr3_aa: CASNQGNYEQYF; j_call: TRBJ2-7; v_call: TRBV2; clone_size: -; cdr3_length: 12; d_call: -
cdr3_nt: TGTGCCAGCAGTTTAACCCAGGGGGCGTTCGGCTACACCTTC; cdr3_aa: CASSLTQGAFGYTF; j_call: TRBJ1-2; v_call: TRBV27; clone_size: -; cdr3_length: 14; d_call: TRBD1
cdr3_nt: TGTGCCAGTACCACAATGGACGGATCCTACGAGCAGTACTTC; cdr3_aa: CASTTMDGSYEQYF; j_call: TRBJ2-7; v_call: TRBV19; clone_size: -; cdr3_length: 14; d_call: -
cdr3_nt: TGCAGCGTTGAAGTCCCTTTCTGGTCTGAAGCTTTCTTT; cdr3_aa: CSVEVPFWSEAFF; j_call: TRBJ1-1; v_call: TRBV29-1; clone_size: once; cdr3_length: 13; d_call: -
cdr3_nt: TGTGCCAGCAGCCCCCGGACTGCAACTAATGAAAAACTGTTTTTT; cdr3_aa: CASSPRTATNEKLFF; j_call: TRBJ1-4; v_call: TRBV7-9; clone_size: -; cdr3_length: 15; d_call: -
cdr3_nt: TGTGCCAGCAGCCCCCTTCAGGGCGCCTGGTATGGCTACACCTTC; cdr3_aa: CASSPLQGAWYGYTF; j_call: TRBJ1-2; v_call: TRBV7-9; clone_size: -; cdr3_length: 15; d_call: -
cdr3_nt: TGTGCCAGCAGGTGGGGGGAGACGAATGAGCAGTTCTTC; cdr3_aa: CASRWGETNEQFF; j_call: TRBJ2-1; v_call: TRBV2; clone_size: -; cdr3_length: 13; d_call: -